The entry that follows covers one T cell receptor (beta chain) sequence. Its specificity is not known. The sample belongs to a study of T cell responses to AZD1222 COVID-19 vaccine. Overall study results and limits: Once two AZD1222 doses were given, Spike-specific TCR breadth and depth went up. Repertoire samples came only from after the peak T cell response. Among vaccine-associated CD4 TCRs, coverage spanned spike, with dominance at 160-218 and 743-854. Among the donors, most were white British and more were female, and clonal diversity was possibly underestimated.

The method was immunoSEQ multiplex PCR; TCRdb's version includes in-frame clones alone and lacks a portion of them. The sample includes more than 100,000 clones, 91% of them seen just once. With 3 bases clipped from V and 0 bases from J, the junction kept 3 bases outside the gene matches. The CDR3 spans 16 residues. Germline values: CDR1 SGHTA, CDR2 FQGTGA. The sequencing used peripheral blood, collected on day 0 of AZD1222 vaccination. The receptor was isolated from an adult in good health. This sequence joins TRBV7-3 and TRBJ2-3; 10 nucleotides agree with TRBD2. CDR3 DNA: TGTGCCAGCAGCTTCGGACTAGCGGCTAGCACAGATACGCAGTATTTT. It is translated as CASSFGLAASTDTQYF.